This is a list of T cell receptor beta chains from one sample in a study of shared clonotypes between healthy human individuals. Produced via immunoSEQ multiplex PCR; TCRdb's table is partial and in-frame only. The sample contains roughly 2.2 million clones, approximately 90% of which appear only once. The sequenced sample consisted of naive CD4+ T cells from PBMCs. The origin of the receptors is a man aged 18 to 30 in good health. Some clones in this sample may be carry-over from other donors' samples. Both conserved end residues are part of each CDR3. A D gene is named only where the DNA matches it firmly. Clone size is given for some rows only: seen once, a few or many times, or a class if the clone is expanded.

.	TRBV30	.	TRBJ2-5	TGTGCCTGGAGCCCGGGGATCCAAGAGACCCAGTACTTC	CAWSPGIQETQYF
.	TRBV5-1	.	TRBJ2-3	TGCGCCAGCAGCTTGGTACCCACAGATACGCAGTATTTT	CASSLVPTDTQYF
.	TRBV7-9	TRBD1	TRBJ1-2	TGTGCCAGCAGCGACAGGGATCTCAATGGCTACACCTTC	CASSDRDLNGYTF
.	TRBV7-9	.	TRBJ2-3	TGTGCCAGCAGCGGGTACCCGGGAGATACGCAGTATTTT	CASSGYPGDTQYF
.	TRBV18	TRBD1	TRBJ2-7	TGTGCCAGCTCAGTCGGACAGGGAACCTACGAGCAGTACTTC	CASSVGQGTYEQYF
.	TRBV14	.	TRBJ2-4	TGTGCCAGCAGCCAAGTGTCCGACTCCAAAAACATTCAGTACTTC	CASSQVSDSKNIQYF
.	TRBV28	.	TRBJ1-5	TGTGCCAGCAGTTTAGCAGGGAACCAGCCCCAGCATTTT	CASSLAGNQPQHF
.	TRBV29-1	.	TRBJ2-2	TGCAGCGCCCAGGTACAGGCGAACACCGGGGAGCTGTTTTTT	CSAQVQANTGELFF
.	TRBV6-5	TRBD1	TRBJ2-7	TGTGCCAGCACCTCACAGGGGAGTCCCTACGAGCAGTACTTC	CASTSQGSPYEQYF
once	TRBV5-1	TRBD2	TRBJ2-1	TGCGCCAGCAGCGTCGCGGGAGTAGCTTACAATGAGCAGTTCTTC	CASSVAGVAYNEQFF
.	TRBV5-1	.	TRBJ1-1	TGCGCCAGCAGCTTGGCCCCCGGGACGGACCAGGCTTTCTTT	CASSLAPGTDQAFF
.	TRBV4-2	TRBD2	TRBJ2-7	TGTGCCAGCAGCCAACGAACTAGCGGCCAGGAGCAGTACTTC	CASSQRTSGQEQYF
.	TRBV29-1	.	TRBJ2-1	TGCAGCGTTGGGCAGGGCTTTTACAATGAGCAGTTCTTC	CSVGQGFYNEQFF
.	TRBV4-1	.	TRBJ1-5	TGCGCCAGCAGCTCCCCCCCGGGGGGAATCGGCAATCAGCCCCAGCATTTT	CASSSPPGGIGNQPQHF
.	TRBV19	TRBD1	TRBJ1-5	TGTGCCAGTAGCGACAGGGTAACCAATCAGCCCCAGCATTTT	CASSDRVTNQPQHF
once	TRBV11-2	.	TRBJ2-7	TGTGCCAGCAGCTTATTGGGTGCCTCCTACGAGCAGTACTTC	CASSLLGASYEQYF
.	TRBV7-2	TRBD2	TRBJ2-4	TGTGCCAGCAGCGTCACTAGCGGGAGGGCCTTAAACATTCAGTACTTC	CASSVTSGRALNIQYF
.	TRBV10-3	.	TRBJ1-2	TGTGCCATCACCGGGACGGGGGACTATGGCTACACCTTC	CAITGTGDYGYTF
.	TRBV28	.	TRBJ2-7	TGTGCCAGCGGCCAGTCCCCAACTAACGAGCAGTACTTC	CASGQSPTNEQYF
.	TRBV28	.	TRBJ2-7	TGTGCCAGCAGTCCCTCGACTGGGCCTCGCAAGCAGTACTTC	CASSPSTGPRKQYF
.	TRBV4-3	.	TRBJ2-7	TGCGCCAGCAGCCAAGGGGACCGGGGCTCCTACGAGCAGTACTTC	CASSQGDRGSYEQYF
.	TRBV5-1	.	TRBJ2-7	TGCGCCAGCAGCTGGGGGCTAGCGGCCGAGGAAGGTACCTACGAGCAGTACTTC	CASSWGLAAEEGTYEQYF
.	TRBV5-1	.	TRBJ2-5	TGCGCCAGCAGCGGGCAAGAGACCCAGTACTTC	CASSGQETQYF
.	TRBV7-3	TRBD2	TRBJ2-5	TGTGCCAGCAGCCCGGGACTAGCGGGAGGGCCGGTTGAGACCCAGTACTTC	CASSPGLAGGPVETQYF
.	TRBV5-1	TRBD1	TRBJ2-2	TGCGCCAGCAGCTTCCTCAGACAGGGACACACCGGGGAGCTGTTTTTT	CASSFLRQGHTGELFF
.	TRBV29-1	.	TRBJ1-1	TGCAGCTCCAAGGGGGGGTGGGACACTGAAGCTTTCTTT	CSSKGGWDTEAFF
.	TRBV6-1	.	TRBJ1-5	TGTGCCAGCAGCCCCGAGGGGCAGCCCCAGCATTTT	CASSPEGQPQHF
.	TRBV19	.	TRBJ1-5	TGTGCCAGTAGTACCCGGGACACCCGAAATCAGCCCCAGCATTTT	CASSTRDTRNQPQHF
.	TRBV5-6	.	TRBJ2-5	TGTGCCAGCAGCTTCCAAGGGCAAGAGACCCAGTACTTC	CASSFQGQETQYF
.	TRBV28	.	TRBJ2-1	TGTGCCAGCACTCTAAGGGGTGGGAATGAGCAGTTCTTC	CASTLRGGNEQFF
.	TRBV30	.	TRBJ2-7	TGTGCCTGGAGTCCTACGTGGCTCACGGGCAACGAGCAGTACTTC	CAWSPTWLTGNEQYF
.	TRBV6-9	.	TRBJ2-7	TGTGCCAGCAAATACGAGCAGTACTTC	CASKYEQYF
.	TRBV5-1	.	TRBJ1-1	TGCGCCAGCAGCTTCGTGGCGGGCACTGAAGCTTTCTTT	CASSFVAGTEAFF
.	TRBV6-1	.	TRBJ1-5	TGTGCCAGCAGTGAAGCGCCCAGAGGTCAGCCCCAGCATTTT	CASSEAPRGQPQHF
.	TRBV10-1	.	TRBJ2-7	TGCGCCAGCAGTGTCCAGGCCCTCGACGAGCAGTACTTC	CASSVQALDEQYF
.	TRBV5-4	TRBD2	TRBJ2-7	TGTGCCAGCAGCTTCCGACTAGCGGGAGCGGGCGAGCAGTACTTC	CASSFRLAGAGEQYF
once	TRBV5-1	.	TRBJ2-7	TGCGCCAGCAGCTTTGTGATAGCGGATCCCTACGAGCAGTACTTC	CASSFVIADPYEQYF
.	TRBV5-1	.	TRBJ1-5	TGCGCCAGCCAGACGGCTCCTGGCAATCAGCCCCAGCATTTT	CASQTAPGNQPQHF
.	TRBV25-1	.	TRBJ1-1	TGTGCCAGCAGTGACGGACACGTACGAGGATGGAACACTGAAGCTTTCTTT	CASSDGHVRGWNTEAFF
.	TRBV28	.	TRBJ2-7	TGTGCCAGCAGACAGGACCCCTACGAGCAGTACTTC	CASRQDPYEQYF
.	TRBV6-1	.	TRBJ2-7	TGTGCCAGCAGTGAAAAGGGAAATGCCTACGAGCAGTACTTC	CASSEKGNAYEQYF
.	TRBV30	.	TRBJ1-4	TGTGCCTGGAGTAAACAGGCCGGTGAGGGGAAACTGTTTTTT	CAWSKQAGEGKLFF
.	TRBV5-4	TRBD2	TRBJ2-3	TGTGCCAGCACCGGTGGGGGGGTCAACACAGATACGCAGTATTTT	CASTGGGVNTDTQYF
.	TRBV4-1	.	TRBJ2-7	TGCGCCAGCAGCCAACCAGCAGCCGGCTACGAGCAGTACTTC	CASSQPAAGYEQYF
.	TRBV18	TRBD2	TRBJ2-7	TGTGCCAGCTCACGGACTCCGGGACTAGCGGGAGGCTCGAGCTCCTACGAGCAGTACTTC	CASSRTPGLAGGSSSYEQYF
.	TRBV5-1	TRBD1	TRBJ2-7	TGCGCCAGCAGCTTAGGGACAGGGATCGATGTTTACGTCGAGCAGTACTTC	CASSLGTGIDVYVEQYF
.	TRBV5-6	.	TRBJ2-7	TGTGCCAGCAGCTTGGTAGGAGCGCTAAGCTCCTACGAGCAGTACTTC	CASSLVGALSSYEQYF
once	TRBV5-8	.	TRBJ1-2	TGTGCCAGCAGACTCGACAGGAACTATGGCTACACCTTC	CASRLDRNYGYTF
.	TRBV9	TRBD2	TRBJ2-1	TGTGCCAGCAGCCATCCCCCAACCGGGAGGGAATACAATGAGCAGTTCTTC	CASSHPPTGREYNEQFF
few	TRBV5-1	.	TRBJ1-2	TGCGCCAGCAGCTTGGAGGAACAGGGCAACTATGGCTACACCTTC	CASSLEEQGNYGYTF
.	TRBV5-1	.	TRBJ1-2	TGCGCCAGCAGCCAAACGGGGTCTCATAACTATGGCTACACCTTC	CASSQTGSHNYGYTF
.	TRBV12-5	.	TRBJ2-6	TGTGCTAGTGCCCTATCTGGGGCCAACGTCCTGACTTTC	CASALSGANVLTF
.	TRBV4-3	TRBD2	TRBJ2-1	TGCGCCAGCAGCCACCTAGCGGCGGATGAGCAGTTCTTC	CASSHLAADEQFF
.	TRBV6-5	TRBD1	TRBJ1-1	TGTGCCAGCAGACTCAACAGGGGCACTGAAGCTTTCTTT	CASRLNRGTEAFF
.	TRBV6-6	TRBD2	TRBJ2-7	TGTGCCAGCAGTTCTAGCGGGAGGGAGCAGTACTTC	CASSSSGREQYF